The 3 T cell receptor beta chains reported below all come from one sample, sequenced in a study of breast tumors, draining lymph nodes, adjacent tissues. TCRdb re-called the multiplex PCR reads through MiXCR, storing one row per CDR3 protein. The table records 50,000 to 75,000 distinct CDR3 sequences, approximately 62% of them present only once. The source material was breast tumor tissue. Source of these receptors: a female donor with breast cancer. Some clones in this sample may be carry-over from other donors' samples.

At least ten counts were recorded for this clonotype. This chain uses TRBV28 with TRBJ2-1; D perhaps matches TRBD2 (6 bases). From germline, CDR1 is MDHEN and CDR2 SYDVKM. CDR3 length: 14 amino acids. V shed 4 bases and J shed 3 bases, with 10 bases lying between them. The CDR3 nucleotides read TGTGCCAGCAGTTCCCCGGGACTCTACAATGAGCAGTTCTTC. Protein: CASSSPGLYNEQFF.

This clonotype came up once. Written as DNA, the CDR3 is TGTGCCAGTCGGGACAGAGTCCGATCTAGCACAGATACGCAGTATTTT. Translation: CASRDRVRSSTDTQYF. This sequence joins TRBV7-3 and TRBJ2-3, with 7 positions matching TRBD1. Unmatched junction bases numbered 12, after V lost 9 bases and J lost 0 bases. In germline, CDR1 is SGHTA, CDR2 FQGTGA. The CDR3 consists of 16 residues.

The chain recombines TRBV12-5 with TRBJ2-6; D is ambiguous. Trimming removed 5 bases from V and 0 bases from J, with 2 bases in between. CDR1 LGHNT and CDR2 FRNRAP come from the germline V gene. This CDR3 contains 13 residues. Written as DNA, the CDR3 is TGTGCTAGTGGTAGCTCTGGGGCCAACGTCCTGACTTTC. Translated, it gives CASGSSGANVLTF. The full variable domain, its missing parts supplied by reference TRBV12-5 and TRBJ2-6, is DARVTQTPRHKVTEMGQEVTMRCQPILGHNTVFWYRQTMMQGLELLAYFRNRAPLDDSGMPKDRFSAEMPDATLATLKIQPSEPRDSAVYFCASGSSGANVLTFGAGSRLTVL.